These 30 T cell receptor beta chains came from one sample sequenced in a study of T-cell memory formation after mild COVID-19. TCRdb reanalysed the 5' RACE reads using MiXCR and keeps one entry per CDR3 protein. The sample gives 360,000 or so distinct CDR3 sequences, approximately 29% of which show up once; roughly 13% is in the top ten. Sequencing input: PBMCs or a T cell subset sorted from them (not recorded which). The receptors here all came from an adult woman who had mild COVID-19 (a few samples of this study predate the infection). Cell type and time point are not known.

The V call is TRBV4-1, the J call TRBJ1-2; TRBD1 is a possible D gene (5 bases). This CDR3 comprises 15 residues. Trimming stripped 1 base from V and 3 bases from J, with 12 bases between. Germline-derived CDR1 and CDR2 are MGHRA and YSYEKL. The CDR3 is CASSQGTRADYGYTF. DNA for the CDR3: TGCGCCAGCAGCCAAGGAACCAGGGCGGACTATGGCTACACCTTC.

The J gene is TRBJ2-7, the V gene TRBV12-3 or TRBV12-4, with TRBD2 identical over 10 bases. CDR3 length: 14 residues. Trimming at V came to 8 bases and at J to 0 bases, leaving 4 bases not matched to a gene. The CDR3 is CASGTSGDSYEQYF. Written as DNA, the CDR3 is TGTGCCAGCGGTACTAGCGGGGACTCCTACGAGCAGTACTTC.

In this sample, this clonotype turned up many times. The chain combines TRBV27 with TRBJ1-1; weak D call: TRBD1 (5 bases). This CDR3 has 13 residues. Between the trimmed V and J ends, which lost 2 bases and 8 bases, there was a span of 12 bases. Germline-derived CDR1 and CDR2 are MNHEY and SMNVEV (reference sequence). DNA of the CDR3: TGTGCCAGCAGTTTAGCTTGGGGGAGAGAAGCTTTCTTT. The encoded protein is CASSLAWGREAFF.

This clonotype was counted between two and nine times. The chain carries TRBV5-4 and TRBJ2-7; 8 bases agree with TRBD1. J was trimmed by 0 bases and V by 4 bases; bases with no gene match: 3. The CDR3 is 14 amino acids. Germline loops: CDR1 SGHNT, CDR2 YYREEE (reference sequence). As DNA, the CDR3 is TGTGCCAGCAGCCCCAGGGGGCCCTCCTACGAGCAGTACTTC. Translating it yields CASSPRGPSYEQYF. Full variable domain (remainder filled in from reference TRBV5-4 and TRBJ2-7): ETGVTQSPTHLIKTRGQQVTLRCSSQSGHNTVSWYQQALGQGPQFIFQYYREEENGRGNFPPRFSGLQFPNYSSELNVNALELDDSALYLCASSPRGPSYEQYFGPGTRLTVT.

This clonotype was picked up a small number of times. V and J are TRBV29-1 and TRBJ2-3; tentative D call: TRBD1 (6 bases). The V gene lost 6 bases and the J gene lost 1 base, with 14 bases spanning the gap. Germline V gives CDR1 SQVTM, CDR2 ANQGSEA. The CDR3 contains 14 residues. CDR3 DNA: TGCAGCGTGGACAGTTACTACGGCACAGATACGCAGTATTTT. Its protein is CSVDSYYGTDTQYF.

In its sample, this clonotype ranks as medium-sized. The chain combines TRBV7-2 with TRBJ2-5; perhaps TRBD2 as D (6 bases). Germline V gene lookup returns CDR1 SGHTA and CDR2 FQGNSA. This CDR3 region has 14 residues. V was cut by 5 bases and J by 4 bases, with 14 bases left in between. The CDR3 DNA reads TGTGCCAGCAGCCCACCCCCGGGACTAGAGACCCAGTACTTC. Protein product: CASSPPPGLETQYF.

About this clonotype: One end of the junction varies from germline; a read error may be responsible. V usage is TRBV10-3 and J usage is TRBJ2-7; tentative D call: TRBD2 (6 bases). The CDR3 totals 15 residues. Germline V gene sequence: CDR1 ENHRY, CDR2 SYGVKD. The CDR3 coding sequence is TGTGCCCTCAGTGAGTGGCGGGACTCCCCCTACGAGCAGTACTTC. Amino acids: CALSEWRDSPYEQYF.

The V and J genes are TRBV6-2 or TRBV6-3 and TRBJ1-5; tentative D call: TRBD1 (5 bases). Trimming shortened V by 4 bases and J by 8 bases, and 15 bases separated the two germline ends. The germline CDR1 and CDR2 sequences are MNHEY and SVGEGT. The CDR3 is 14 residues long. CDR3 amino acids: CASSLGPWEEPQHF. Here the CDR3 DNA reads TGTGCCAGCAGTTTGGGACCTTGGGAGGAGCCCCAGCATTTT.

The rearrangement links TRBV3-1 to TRBJ1-2; no firm D call. The germline V gene encodes CDR1 LGHDT and CDR2 YNNKEL (reference sequence). The V end lost 3 bases, the J end lost 8 bases, and 13 bases lay between the germline ends. CDR3 size: 13 residues. This chain's CDR3 is CASSHGGVEGYTF. As DNA, the CDR3 is TGTGCCAGCAGCCATGGTGGGGTAGAGGGCTACACCTTC.

The J gene is TRBJ2-5, the V gene TRBV12-3 or TRBV12-4; no clear D gene. The CDR3 spans 14 residues. Trimming left V 5 bases short and J 1 base short, with 11 bases between. CDR3 nucleotide sequence: TGTGCCAGCAGTAGGGATGGGGTCCAAGAGACCCAGTACTTC. Protein sequence: CASSRDGVQETQYF.

The chain is built from TRBV12-3 or TRBV12-4 and TRBJ2-5; 7 bases map to TRBD2. The CDR3 runs to 16 residues. Unmatched junction bases numbered 16, after V lost 7 bases and J lost 5 bases. DNA of the CDR3: TGTGCCAGCACCGACGAAGCGGGACCTTCCGAGGAGACCCAGTACTTC. Translation: CASTDEAGPSEETQYF.

A single count supports this clonotype. This chain connects TRBV7-6 to TRBJ2-6; D is ambiguous. V lost 1 base and J lost 0, with 7 bases in between. The CDR3 length is 16 residues. In germline, CDR1 is SGHVS, CDR2 FNYEAQ. The CDR3 DNA follows: TGTGCCAGCAGCTTAGGAGGAAACTCTGGGGCCAACGTCCTGACTTTC. Translating it yields CASSLGGNSGANVLTF.

This clonotype was recorded a few times. This chain links TRBV9 with TRBJ1-1; D not certain. V lost 0 bases and J lost 3, with 18 bases in between. The CDR3 totals 17 residues. CDR1 is SGDLS and CDR2 is YYNGEE in the germline V gene. CDR3 DNA: TGTGCCAGCAGCGTAGCAGGCTCAAGGACCCCGGACACTGAAGCTTTCTTT. It codes for CASSVAGSRTPDTEAFF.

This clonotype came up many times. This chain links TRBV5-6 with TRBJ2-1, with D uncertain. Germline V lookup: CDR1 SGHDT, CDR2 YYEEEE. CDR3 length: 13 residues. V lost 3 bases, J lost 1 base, and 5 bases lay in between. Written as DNA, the CDR3 is TGTGCCAGCAGCTCTATTTCCTACAATGAGCAGTTCTTC. As protein: CASSSISYNEQFF.

This sequence joins TRBV10-3 and TRBJ1-1, with TRBD1 as a possible D gene (6 bases). The V gene's germline CDR1 is ENHRY and CDR2 SYGVKD. The CDR3 totals 12 residues. V lost 9 bases to trimming and J lost 1 base, with 9 bases between them. The DNA for the CDR3 is TGTGCCATTCAGGGGACGAACACTGAAGCTTTCTTT. It encodes CAIQGTNTEAFF.

This clonotype has more than one count but fewer than ten. The chain combines TRBV7-9 with TRBJ2-3; no clear D. Germline CDR1 and CDR2: SEHNR and FQNEAQ (reference sequence). The germline V and J ends were trimmed by 2 bases and 4 bases, with 7 bases remaining between them. The CDR3 runs 13 residues. CDR3 protein: CASSLFLADTQYF. In DNA form, the CDR3 reads TGTGCCAGCAGCTTATTTTTGGCAGATACGCAGTATTTT.

The sample holds a few counts of this clonotype. The rearrangement uses TRBV5-1 and TRBJ2-1; D tentatively reads TRBD1 or TRBD2 (5 bases each). The CDR3 has 16 residues. The germline CDR1 and CDR2 sequences are SGHRS and YFSETQ. V lost 4 bases, J lost 0 bases, and 14 bases lay in between. CDR3 sequence reads: CASSPGLTSSYNEQFF. The CDR3 DNA reads TGCGCCAGCAGCCCGGGGCTAACGAGCTCCTACAATGAGCAGTTCTTC.

This clonotype was seen just once. V gene TRBV2 combines with J gene TRBJ1-5; D is unresolved. The germline V and J ends were trimmed by 5 bases and 6 bases, with 20 bases remaining between them. Looked up from germline, CDR1 is SNHLY and CDR2 is FYNNEI. The CDR3 totals 16 residues. The CDR3 loop is CASSRHPSGVSQPQHF. The CDR3 bases are TGTGCCAGCAGTAGACACCCTTCGGGAGTGAGTCAGCCCCAGCATTTT.

This clonotype occurred a few times. The chain couples TRBV29-1 to TRBJ2-3, with D tentatively TRBD1 or TRBD2 (5 bases each). The CDR3 covers 14 residues. V was clipped by 7 bases and J by 5 bases, with 19 bases between them. The germline CDR1 and CDR2 sequences are SQVTM and ANQGSEA. The CDR3 coding sequence is TGCAGCGCCGATAGGGACCGCGCGGGAGATACGCAGTATTTT. It is translated as CSADRDRAGDTQYF.

The table lists this clonotype with a few counts. The genes are TRBV20-1 and TRBJ2-7; D is possibly TRBD2 (5 bases). This CDR3 is built from 16 residues. The V gene lost 0 bases and the J gene lost 3 bases, with 18 bases spanning the gap. Germline values: CDR1 DFQATT, CDR2 SNEGSKA (reference sequence). CDR3 in amino acids: CSARDPAPRGDYEQYF. CDR3 coding DNA: TGCAGTGCTAGAGATCCTGCTCCCCGGGGTGACTACGAGCAGTACTTC.

The DNA of the CDR3 is TGTGCCAGCAGCGTGGGACAGGAGGTCTATGGCTACACCTTC. Encoded protein: CASSVGQEVYGYTF. The J gene is TRBJ1-2, the V gene TRBV9; 8 bases agree with TRBD1. Germline V gene sequence: CDR1 SGDLS, CDR2 YYNGEE. J lost 4 bases, V lost 2 bases, and 4 bases had no gene match. The CDR3 contains 14 residues.

The chain is built from TRBV7-8 and TRBJ1-3; possible D gene TRBD1, 5 bases. Trimming shortened V by 6 bases and J by 4 bases, and 16 bases separated the two germline ends. Germline CDR1 and CDR2: SGHVS and FQNEAQ. This CDR3 contains 15 residues. Here the CDR3 DNA reads TGTGCCAGCAGGGCCGACAGTATACAGGGAAACACCATATATTTT. Amino acid sequence: CASRADSIQGNTIYF.

This rearrangement joins TRBV12-3 or TRBV12-4 to TRBJ1-3; D is ambiguous. This CDR3 spans 15 amino acids. Trimming shortened V by 6 bases and J by 0 bases, and 12 bases separated the two germline ends. DNA for the CDR3: TGTGCCAGCAGACCGACCGTAAGCTCTGGAAACACCATATATTTT. This gives the protein CASRPTVSSGNTIYF.

The sample holds a few counts of this clonotype. The chain combines TRBV7-6 with TRBJ1-1; D is undetermined. V lost 2 bases and J lost 5, with 12 bases in between. Germline V gene sequence: CDR1 SGHVS, CDR2 FNYEAQ. The CDR3 length is 14 residues. The CDR3 reads CASSLQFISTEAFF. CDR3 bases: TGTGCCAGCAGCTTACAGTTTATCAGTACTGAAGCTTTCTTT.

The genes are TRBV25-1 and TRBJ2-1; 9 nucleotides line up with TRBD2. The CDR3 length is 15 residues. Trimming at V came to 3 bases and at J to 5 bases, leaving 5 bases not matched to a gene. Germline CDR1 and CDR2: MGHDK and SYGVNS. The CDR3 protein is CASSDWLAGNNEQFF. The DNA of the CDR3 is TGTGCCAGCAGTGATTGGCTAGCGGGGAACAATGAGCAGTTCTTC.

This clonotype came up a few times. The chain employs TRBV5-1 and TRBJ1-1; D unresolved. Per germline, CDR1 SGHRS and CDR2 YFSETQ. The CDR3 is 12 residues long. The V and J ends lost 5 bases and 1 base respectively, with 6 bases between them. The CDR3 region is CASRKANTEAFF. CDR3 in DNA: TGCGCCAGCAGGAAGGCGAACACTGAAGCTTTCTTT.

This clonotype was found a few times. The V and J genes are TRBV6-5 and TRBJ2-7, with TRBD2 matching 9 bases. The germline gives CDR1 MNHEY, CDR2 SVGAGI. Trimming at V came to 0 bases and at J to 6 bases, leaving 6 bases not matched to a gene. This CDR3 comprises 15 residues. The chain's CDR3 is CASSYSMTSGSEQYF. The CDR3 DNA is TGTGCCAGCAGTTACTCGATGACTAGCGGATCCGAGCAGTACTTC.

This clonotype appeared many times. This chain joins TRBV3-1 and TRBJ2-3; D call uncertain. Trimming pared 1 base from V and 6 bases from J, leaving 8 bases between. From germline, CDR1 is LGHDT and CDR2 YNNKEL (reference sequence). This CDR3 contains 13 residues. The CDR3 DNA sequence: TGTGCCAGCAGCCAAGTCATCCGGGATACGCAGTATTTT. The encoded protein is CASSQVIRDTQYF.

This chain joins TRBV9 and TRBJ1-3, with D uncertain. V dropped 4 bases and J dropped 3 bases, with 14 bases sitting between them. CDR1 and CDR2 (germline): SGDLS, YYNGEE. The CDR3 loop spans 15 amino acids. CDR3 region: CASSPRGGNGNTIYF. CDR3 DNA sequence: TGTGCCAGCAGCCCAAGAGGAGGGAATGGAAACACCATATATTTT.

The chain recombines TRBV20-1 with TRBJ2-1; a possible D gene is TRBD2 (5 bases). CDR1 and CDR2 (germline): DFQATT, SNEGSKA (reference sequence). The CDR3 is 15 residues long. The ends were cut back, 1 base at V and 3 bases at J, with 13 bases in the middle. CDR3 residues: CSARGGSGIYNEQFF. CDR3 in DNA: TGCAGTGCTAGAGGAGGCAGCGGAATCTACAATGAGCAGTTCTTC.